These 18 T cell receptor beta chains originate from one sample sequenced in a study of blood T cell repertoires in COVID-19. The data were produced by immunoSEQ multiplex PCR, yet TCRdb's version contains in-frame clones alone and is incomplete. The sample includes roughly 200,000 clones, 88% of them seen just once. Material: peripheral blood. These receptors were obtained from a man between 65 and 79 years old with acute or convalescent COVID-19.

The V gene is TRBV6-6, the J gene TRBJ1-4, with 7 bases identical to TRBD1. Trimming at V came to 2 bases and at J to 8 bases, leaving 2 bases not matched to a gene. The CDR3 length is 13 residues. Germline CDR1 reads MNHNY; CDR2 reads SVGAGI (reference sequence). Written as DNA, the CDR3 is TGTGCCAGCAGTTACGGGGACAGAGAAAAACTGTTTTTT. Encoded protein: CASSYGDREKLFF.

This chain uses TRBV10-3 with TRBJ1-1, with 7 bases matching TRBD1. Germline values: CDR1 ENHRY, CDR2 SYGVKD. With 11 bases clipped from V and 3 bases from J, the junction kept 12 bases outside the gene matches. The CDR3 covers 14 residues. The DNA of the CDR3 is TGTGCCGTTCGACAGGGCCAGTGGGACACTGAAGCTTTCTTT. This gives the protein CAVRQGQWDTEAFF.

The chain combines TRBV19 with TRBJ2-5; tentative D call: TRBD2 (7 bases). Germline CDR1 and CDR2: LNHDA and SQIVND (reference sequence). Trimming took 0 bases from V and 1 from J, leaving 12 bases between them. The CDR3 is 16 residues long. The chain's CDR3 is CASSIDGGGPQETQYF. CDR3 coding DNA: TGTGCCAGTAGTATAGATGGGGGGGGGCCCCAAGAGACCCAGTACTTC.

The chain links TRBV19 to TRBJ2-1; 9 bases line up with TRBD2. Germline CDR1 reads LNHDA; CDR2 reads SQIVND (reference sequence). Trimming at V came to 0 bases and at J to 4 bases, leaving 7 bases not matched to a gene. CDR3 length: 17 residues. The CDR3 loop reads CASSIDSGTSLYNEQFF. CDR3 nucleotides: TGTGCCAGTAGTATAGACTCGGGGACTAGCCTTTACAATGAGCAGTTCTTC. Looking up the rest from reference TRBV19 and TRBJ2-1 gives the full variable domain: DGGITQSPKYLFRKEGQNVTLSCEQNLNHDAMYWYRQDPGQGLRLIYYSQIVNDFQKGDIAEGYSVSREKKESFPLTVTSAQKNPTAFYLCASSIDSGTSLYNEQFFGPGTRLTVL.

CDR3 DNA: TGCGCCAGCAGCCAAGAGTCGGCAGGTGATACGCAGTATTTT. Protein sequence: CASSQESAGDTQYF. The rearrangement uses TRBV4-1 and TRBJ2-3; D is undetermined. Trimming removed 0 bases at V and 6 bases at J, with 10 bases between. CDR3 length: 14 amino acids. The germline V gene has CDR1 MGHRA and CDR2 YSYEKL.

The chain employs TRBV6-2 or TRBV6-3 and TRBJ1-1; a weak D match, TRBD1 (5 bases). The V end lost 0 bases, the J end lost 0 bases, and 8 bases lay between the germline ends. The CDR3 has 15 amino acids. Looked up from germline, CDR1 is MNHEY and CDR2 is SVGEGT. The CDR3 region has the DNA TGTGCCAGCAGTTACTCCGACAGTCTGAACACTGAAGCTTTCTTT. Its translation: CASSYSDSLNTEAFF.

This clone appeared once. V gene TRBV27 combines with J gene TRBJ1-1; 10 bases agree with TRBD1. V was clipped by 3 bases and J by 4 bases; unmatched bases: 8. Germline CDR1 MNHEY, CDR2 SMNVEV (reference sequence). This CDR3 contains 16 residues. CDR3 DNA: TGTGCCAGCAGTTTGCGAACCGGGACAGGGGTCACTGAAGCTTTCTTT. Translating it yields CASSLRTGTGVTEAFF.

The chain employs TRBV19 and TRBJ1-2, with 9 bases aligning to TRBD1. CDR3 length: 13 amino acids. The germline V gene has CDR1 LNHDA and CDR2 SQIVND (reference sequence). Losses at the gene ends were 9 bases for V and 2 bases for J; bases not matched to a gene: 4. CDR3: CASKQGANYGYTF. The CDR3 nucleotides are TGTGCCAGCAAACAGGGGGCGAACTATGGCTACACCTTC.

The chain is built from TRBV7-9 and TRBJ2-7; the match to TRBD1 covers 9 bases. With 3 bases clipped from V and 3 bases from J, the junction kept 12 bases outside the gene matches. The CDR3 is made up of 17 amino acids. The V gene's germline CDR1 is SEHNR and CDR2 FQNEAQ (reference sequence). The CDR3 region is CASSLSVPGTGNYEQYF. DNA for the CDR3: TGTGCCAGCAGCTTGTCTGTTCCCGGGACAGGGAACTACGAGCAGTACTTC.

CDR3 sequence: CASSEAAGLAGLGGELFF. CDR3 DNA: TGTGCCAGCAGTGAAGCGGCGGGACTAGCGGGGCTTGGGGGGGAGCTGTTTTTT. The chain carries TRBV2 and TRBJ2-2; TRBD2 agrees at 13 bases. The CDR3 has 18 amino acids. After removal of 0 bases from V and 8 bases from J, the junction contained 9 bases not matched to a gene. CDR1 and CDR2 from the germline V gene are SNHLY and FYNNEI.

The chain joins TRBV7-9 to TRBJ2-1; 10 bases line up with TRBD2. Germline CDR1 reads SEHNR; CDR2 reads FQNEAQ (reference sequence). Trimming at V came to 4 bases and at J to 2 bases, leaving 5 bases not matched to a gene. The CDR3 length is 16 residues. The CDR3 nucleotides read TGTGCCAGCAGCTCCGCCGGGACTAGCGCCTACAATGAGCAGTTCTTC. Translated: CASSSAGTSAYNEQFF.

This clone occurred a few times. This chain links TRBV28 with TRBJ2-1, with 11 bases identical to TRBD2. Germline trimming cut 7 bases from V and 8 bases from J; bases unmatched to any gene: 7. CDR3 length: 14 amino acids. CDR1 and CDR2 from the germline V gene are MDHEN and SYDVKM. The CDR3 region has the DNA TGTGCCAGCACGGCGGCTAGCGGGAGGCATGAGCAGTTCTTC. It is translated as CASTAASGRHEQFF.

The rearrangement joins TRBV13 to TRBJ2-4; 10 positions agree with TRBD2. The CDR3 has 17 amino acids. Looked up from germline, CDR1 is PRHDT and CDR2 is FYEKMQ (reference sequence). V lost 3 bases to trimming and J lost 3 bases; unmatched junction nucleotides: 8. The CDR3, as DNA: TGTGCCAGCAGCTTTTCTAGCGGGAGTAGGGGCAAAAACATTCAGTACTTC. Translating it yields CASSFSSGSRGKNIQYF.

CDR3 residues: CASSQEVTSGYNEQFF. CDR3 nucleotides: TGCGCCAGCAGCCAAGAAGTAACTAGCGGATACAATGAGCAGTTCTTC. The chain is built from TRBV4-1 and TRBJ2-1; TRBD2 matches 8 bases. The V segment lost 0 bases and the J segment 4 bases; nucleotides outside the gene matches: 5. CDR1 and CDR2 (germline): MGHRA, YSYEKL. This CDR3 is 16 amino acids long.

The chain has TRBV3-1 (or the pseudogene TRBV3-2) and TRBJ2-1; TRBD2 might be the D (7 bases). Deletions cut 4 bases from V and 5 bases from J, with 18 bases between. Germline V lookup: CDR1 LGHDT, CDR2 YNNKEL (reference sequence). This CDR3 comprises 16 residues. CDR3 sequence reads: CASSRGLAASDNEQFF. CDR3 in DNA: TGTGCCAGCAGCCGGGGGCTAGCGGCTTCCGACAATGAGCAGTTCTTC.

V is TRBV6-5 and J is TRBJ2-1; D gene ambiguous. The CDR3 runs to 16 residues. Trimming pared 0 bases from V and 0 bases from J, leaving 9 bases between. Germline V gene lookup returns CDR1 MNHEY and CDR2 SVGAGI. The CDR3 nucleotides are TGTGCCAGCAGTTACTCTGTCTTATCCTCCTACAATGAGCAGTTCTTC. Encoded protein: CASSYSVLSSYNEQFF.

The CDR3: CASSYYGLAGYNEQFF. The CDR3, as DNA: TGTGCCAGTAGTTACTACGGACTAGCGGGATACAATGAGCAGTTCTTC. The gene calls are TRBV19 and TRBJ2-1, with 12 bases aligning to TRBD2. The V segment lost 5 bases and the J segment 4 bases; nucleotides outside the gene matches: 6. The CDR3 loop spans 16 amino acids. CDR1 is LNHDA and CDR2 is SQIVND in the germline V gene (reference sequence). Combining the CDR3 with reference TRBV19 and TRBJ2-1 gives the whole variable domain DGGITQSPKYLFRKEGQNVTLSCEQNLNHDAMYWYRQDPGQGLRLIYYSQIVNDFQKGDIAEGYSVSREKKESFPLTVTSAQKNPTAFYLCASSYYGLAGYNEQFFGPGTRLTVL.

This clone was seen only once. This chain uses TRBV7-3 with TRBJ2-2; D not certain. Between the trimmed V and J ends, which lost 0 bases and 6 bases, there was a span of 11 bases. The CDR3 runs 15 residues. CDR1 and CDR2 from the germline V gene are SGHTA and FQGTGA. As DNA, the CDR3 is TGTGCCAGCAGCTTAACTTCCTACAGAGCCGGGGAGCTGTTTTTT. Its translation: CASSLTSYRAGELFF.